The 22 T cell receptor beta chains reported below all come from one sample, sequenced in a study of blood T cell repertoires in COVID-19. The method was immunoSEQ multiplex PCR; TCRdb's version includes in-frame clones alone and lacks a portion of them. The table shows around 400,000 clones, with over 75% occurring only once. Sequencing input: peripheral blood. The receptors were sampled from a woman in her fifties or sixties with COVID-19, enrolled during active disease.

This clone has just one count. The chain couples TRBV9 to TRBJ2-2; 11 positions agree with TRBD2. This CDR3 has 18 residues. Trimming at V came to 3 bases and at J to 7 bases, leaving 14 bases not matched to a gene. Germline CDR1 and CDR2: SGDLS and YYNGEE. This chain's CDR3 is CASSARLAGYLRGGELFF. CDR3 DNA sequence: TGTGCCAGCAGCGCCCGACTAGCGGGGTATTTGAGGGGCGGGGAGCTGTTTTTT.

The rearrangement links TRBV14 to TRBJ1-6; D perhaps matches TRBD1 (6 bases). Germline CDR1 SGHDN, CDR2 FVKESK. The length of the CDR3 is 17 residues. V was trimmed by 4 bases and J by 0 bases, leaving 13 bases between them. In DNA form, the CDR3 reads TGTGCCAGCAGCCGGGGCAGGGGTACCTCCTATAATTCACCCCTCCACTTT. It codes for CASSRGRGTSYNSPLHF.

The chain carries TRBV27 and TRBJ1-4, with 8 bases identical to TRBD1. From germline, CDR1 is MNHEY and CDR2 SMNVEV (reference sequence). V shed 5 bases and J 9 bases; nucleotides not matched to a gene: 11. There are 15 residues in the CDR3. The CDR3 region has the DNA TGTGCCAGCAGTCGATCCGGGACAGGAGGGCAAAAACTGTTTTTT. It encodes CASSRSGTGGQKLFF.

The CDR3 protein is CASSFNRDRGTDTQYF. CDR3 in DNA: TGCGCCAGCAGCTTCAACCGGGACAGGGGGACAGATACGCAGTATTTT. The V call is TRBV5-1, the J call TRBJ2-3, with 11 nucleotides matching TRBD1. CDR1 and CDR2 (germline): SGHRS, YFSETQ. CDR3 size: 16 residues. V lost 2 bases, J lost 3 bases, and 5 bases stayed unmatched.

This clone was observed a handful of times. The DNA of the CDR3 is TGCAGTGCTAGTTCGGACAGGGGGTTCAGATCTAATCAGCCCCAGCATTTT. This encodes CSASSDRGFRSNQPQHF. The chain carries TRBV20-1 and TRBJ1-5; TRBD1 aligns across 10 bases. V lost 3 bases, J lost 4 bases, and 12 bases stayed unmatched. Germline assignment: CDR1 DFQATT and CDR2 SNEGSKA (reference sequence). The CDR3 is 17 amino acids.

CDR3 amino acids: CASAGGDGYTF. CDR3 DNA: TGTGCCAGTGCGGGAGGGGACGGCTACACCTTC. The V gene is TRBV2, the J gene TRBJ1-2; possibly TRBD1 for D (5 bases). This CDR3 comprises 11 residues. V was trimmed by 9 bases and J by 8 bases, leaving 13 bases between them. Germline-derived CDR1 and CDR2 are SNHLY and FYNNEI.

J is TRBJ1-2 and V is TRBV7-9; 7 nucleotides align to TRBD1. J was trimmed by 2 bases and V by 4 bases; bases with no gene match: 7. Germline V gene data show CDR1 as SEHNR and CDR2 as FQNEAQ (reference sequence). This CDR3 contains 15 residues. CDR3 sequence: CASSSHRGINYGYTF. As DNA, the CDR3 is TGTGCCAGCAGCTCGCACAGGGGAATCAACTATGGCTACACCTTC.

This clone has just a few counts. V usage is TRBV19 and J usage is TRBJ2-2, with TRBD2 matching over 9 bases. Germline V gene sequence: CDR1 LNHDA, CDR2 SQIVND (reference sequence). The trim removed 6 bases at V and 7 bases at J, leaving 15 bases unmatched. The CDR3 runs to 17 residues. The CDR3 DNA reads as TGTGCCAGTAGGCCCCGGGGTAGCGGGGGAATTTTCGGGGAGCTGTTTTTT. It translates to CASRPRGSGGIFGELFF.

As DNA, the CDR3 is TGTGCCAGCACGGAGCGGTCCGGAGGAGAGACCCAGTACTTC. Encoded protein: CASTERSGGETQYF. This sequence joins TRBV28 and TRBJ2-5, with a tentative D call TRBD2 (5 bases). Per the germline V gene, CDR1 is MDHEN and CDR2 is SYDVKM. V was cut by 7 bases and J by 4 bases, with 16 bases left in between. This CDR3 is 14 amino acids long. The whole variable domain, filled in from reference TRBV28 and TRBJ2-5, reads DVKVTQSSRYLVKRTGEKVFLECVQDMDHENMFWYRQDPGLGLRLIYFSYDVKMKEKGDIPEGYSVSREKKERFSLILESASTNQTSMYLCASTERSGGETQYFGPGTRLLVL.

This chain's CDR3 is CASRANGADAYEQYF. The CDR3 coding sequence is TGTGCCAGCCGGGCGAATGGGGCTGACGCCTACGAGCAGTACTTC. The genes are TRBV19 and TRBJ2-7, with a possible D match to TRBD1 (5 bases). This CDR3 contains 15 residues. Germline V gene data show CDR1 as LNHDA and CDR2 as SQIVND (reference sequence). The V end lost 9 bases, the J end lost 2 bases, and 20 bases lay between the germline ends.

The chain recombines TRBV19 with TRBJ2-6, with D uncertain. This CDR3 region has 12 residues. The germline V gene encodes CDR1 LNHDA and CDR2 SQIVND (reference sequence). V gave up 7 bases and J gave up 2 bases, with 3 bases separating them. The CDR3, as DNA: TGTGCCAGTAATACTGGGGCCAACGTCCTGACTTTC. As protein: CASNTGANVLTF.

J is TRBJ1-1 and V is TRBV5-1; 8 bases are a match to TRBD1. The germline CDR1 and CDR2 sequences are SGHRS and YFSETQ. V shed 5 bases, J shed 4 bases, and the junction held 7 bases outside the gene matches. The CDR3 extends over 14 amino acids. CDR3 DNA sequence: TGCGCCAGCAGTCCGGACAGGGAGGCCACTGAAGCTTTCTTT. It specifies CASSPDREATEAFF.

The rearrangement joins TRBV18 to TRBJ1-2; TRBD1 agrees at 7 bases. The CDR3 runs 15 residues. CDR1 is KGHSH, CDR2 LQKENI, per germline. J was trimmed by 0 bases and V by 4 bases; bases with no gene match: 5. The CDR3 coding sequence is TGTGCCAGCTCACTACCGGGACAGACTAACTATGGCTACACCTTC. It is translated as CASSLPGQTNYGYTF.

For this clone: Other DNA sequences in this specimen translate into the identical CDR3. This chain connects TRBV5-1 to TRBJ1-5; tentatively, D is TRBD1 (6 bases). The V gene's germline CDR1 is SGHRS and CDR2 YFSETQ. V lost 1 base to trimming and J lost 5 bases, with 10 bases between them. This CDR3 contains 14 residues. CDR3 coding DNA: TGCGCCAGCAGCTTGTTAGGGGGGGATCAGCCCCAGCATTTT. Translating it yields CASSLLGGDQPQHF.

V gene TRBV15 combines with J gene TRBJ1-2, with TRBD1 identical over 8 bases. This CDR3 is 14 amino acids long. With 1 base clipped from V and 5 bases from J, the junction kept 3 bases outside the gene matches. Germline CDR1 reads LNHNV; CDR2 reads YYDKDF (reference sequence). The CDR3 loop reads CATSRVRQGYGYTF. For the CDR3, the DNA is TGTGCCACCAGCAGAGTACGACAGGGGTATGGCTACACCTTC.

This clone was counted once. The chain uses TRBV30 and TRBJ1-5; no clear D gene. The CDR3 spans 13 residues. The ends were cut back, 4 bases at V and 0 bases at J, with 7 bases in the middle. Germline V gene data show CDR1 as GTSNPN and CDR2 as SVGIG (reference sequence). CDR3: CAWTSNSNQPQHF. The DNA of the CDR3 is TGTGCCTGGACATCTAATAGCAATCAGCCCCAGCATTTT.

CDR3 nucleotides: TGTGCCACCGTTAGGGGGTCAGGGGCGGATGGCTACACCTTC. Protein sequence: CATVRGSGADGYTF. The chain recombines TRBV2 with TRBJ1-2; the D gene is possibly TRBD1 (6 bases). The germline V gene has CDR1 SNHLY and CDR2 FYNNEI. This CDR3 has 14 residues. The V end lost 10 bases, the J end lost 6 bases, and 21 bases lay between the germline ends.

This rearrangement joins TRBV14 to TRBJ2-7; D possibly corresponds to TRBD1 (5 bases). The germline V gene has CDR1 SGHDN and CDR2 FVKESK. V lost 4 bases, J lost 1 base, and 17 bases lay in between. CDR3 size: 16 residues. CDR3 in amino acids: CASSPRSAGWSYEQYF. CDR3 nucleotide sequence: TGTGCCAGCAGCCCGAGGTCGGCAGGGTGGTCCTACGAGCAGTACTTC.

This clone was recorded a few times. V and J are TRBV5-5 and TRBJ1-2, with TRBD1 as a possible D gene (5 bases). Germline CDR1 is SGHKS and CDR2 is YYEKEE (reference sequence). The CDR3 is made up of 15 amino acids. V lost 4 bases to trimming and J lost 2 bases, with 15 bases between them. The CDR3 DNA sequence: TGTGCCAGCAGCCCATCATGGGGGGAAAACTATGGCTACACCTTC. Amino acids: CASSPSWGENYGYTF.

This clone has more than one count but fewer than ten. This chain connects TRBV5-1 to TRBJ1-3; D ambiguous. The V end was cut by 4 bases, the J end by 3 bases, with 8 bases between. CDR3 size: 13 residues. The germline V gene encodes CDR1 SGHRS and CDR2 YFSETQ. Here the CDR3 DNA reads TGCGCCAGCAGCCCCCAGGTTGGAAACACCATATATTTT. It translates to CASSPQVGNTIYF.

V usage is TRBV12-3 or TRBV12-4 and J usage is TRBJ2-5, with D perhaps TRBD1 (5 bases). This CDR3 spans 13 amino acids. V lost 4 bases and J lost 7, with 13 bases in between. For the CDR3, the DNA is TGTGCCAGCAGTTCCCGGTACGACAGGACCCAGTACTTC. Translated, it gives CASSSRYDRTQYF.

The V and J genes are TRBV20-1 and TRBJ1-1; unclear D gene. Per germline, CDR1 DFQATT and CDR2 SNEGSKA (reference sequence). The germline V and J ends were trimmed by 5 bases and 3 bases, with 7 bases remaining between them. CDR3 length: 11 amino acids. This chain's CDR3 is CSAPSHTEAFF. CDR3 DNA sequence: TGCAGTGCTCCTTCCCACACTGAAGCTTTCTTT.